This TCR beta chain was documented in a study of blood T cell repertoires in COVID-19. Overall study: There were acute and convalescent COVID-19 samples, and they came from the United States, Italy and Spain. Sources were T cells, B-cell-depleted T cells, or PBMCs; the material itself was cDNA or gDNA.

With termini counted, the CDR3 has 11 amino acids. Under the authors' procedure: Amplification from reference gene primers served as the basis for estimated nucleated cell counts. The protocol was immunoSEQ multiplex PCR, while the TCRdb copy is restricted to in-frame clones and leaves out a portion. V and J calls and clone size are copied from that table; D and trimming were computed from the DNA. The sample yields 120,000 or so clones, about four fifths seen once. Comment on this clone: Since no conserved phenylalanine or tryptophan closes the CDR3, a read error is the likely cause. The limits of the CDR3 on the DNA are not certain, so only TCRdb's listed CDR3 is given.

This sequence was found in a man aged 40-50 years with active or convalescent COVID-19. The source material was peripheral blood. The V and J genes are TRBV21-1 and TRBJ2-2; the D call TRBD2 from the table was never checked on the DNA. TRBV21-1 is described as a pseudogene. CDR3 sequence reads: CASSKVDRGVP.